Listed below are T cell receptor beta chains from one sample, sequenced in a study of shared clonotypes between healthy human individuals. Measured with immunoSEQ multiplex PCR; TCRdb has only the in-frame clones, and not every one. The sample contains 780,000 or so clones, 72% of which appear only once. Sequenced sample: memory CD4+ T cells sorted from blood. These receptors originate from a woman in her thirties in good health. Each CDR3 is given with its conserved first and last residue. Each record gives: V gene, clone size, J gene, D gene, CDR3 protein, CDR3 DNA. A D gene is named only where the DNA matches it firmly. Part of the rows lack a size; the others show once, few, many or a class for expanded clones.

V: TRBV18
size: few
J: TRBJ1-1
D: NA
CDR3: CASSPTNTEAFF
DNA: TGTGCCAGCTCACCAACGAACACTGAAGCTTTCTTT

V: TRBV7-9
size: NA
J: TRBJ2-3
D: NA
CDR3: CASSRGRSGTDTQYF
DNA: TGTGCCAGCAGCCGAGGGCGTTCCGGCACAGATACGCAGTATTTT

V: TRBV19
size: once
J: TRBJ2-1
D: NA
CDR3: CASRRGGRAGGRNEQFF
DNA: TGTGCCAGTAGACGGGGAGGTAGAGCTGGGGGGAGGAATGAGCAGTTCTTC

V: TRBV28
size: NA
J: TRBJ2-3
D: NA
CDR3: CASKSEDTQYF
DNA: TGTGCCAGCAAAAGTGAGGATACGCAGTATTTT

V: TRBV4-1
size: few
J: TRBJ2-1
D: NA
CDR3: CASSQDKGFVRTYNEQFF
DNA: TGCGCCAGCAGCCAAGATAAAGGGTTCGTTCGTACGTACAATGAGCAGTTCTTC

V: TRBV10-3
size: NA
J: TRBJ2-7
D: TRBD2
CDR3: CAISLTSGRSLSYEQYF
DNA: TGTGCCATCAGTTTAACTAGCGGGAGGTCCCTCTCCTACGAGCAGTACTTC

V: TRBV5-1
size: NA
J: TRBJ2-1
D: TRBD2
CDR3: CASSGTSGRANEQFF
DNA: TGCGCCAGCAGCGGTACTAGCGGGAGGGCTAATGAGCAGTTCTTC

V: TRBV6-1
size: NA
J: TRBJ2-7
D: TRBD2
CDR3: CASSEAELAGSYEQYF
DNA: TGTGCCAGCAGTGAAGCTGAACTAGCGGGGTCCTACGAGCAGTACTTC

V: TRBV14
size: once
J: TRBJ2-1
D: TRBD2
CDR3: CASSPTSGSIQFF
DNA: TGTGCCAGCAGTCCGACTAGCGGGAGTATACAGTTCTTC

V: TRBV4-1
size: NA
J: TRBJ1-1
D: NA
CDR3: CASSQDPAGARYTEAFF
DNA: TGCGCCAGCAGCCAAGATCCGGCGGGGGCGAGGTACACTGAAGCTTTCTTT

V: TRBV6-4
size: NA
J: TRBJ2-5
D: TRBD2
CDR3: CASSDGPCGKRGETQYF
DNA: TGTGCCAGCAGTGACGGCCCGTGCGGGAAGCGGGGGGAGACCCAGTACTTC